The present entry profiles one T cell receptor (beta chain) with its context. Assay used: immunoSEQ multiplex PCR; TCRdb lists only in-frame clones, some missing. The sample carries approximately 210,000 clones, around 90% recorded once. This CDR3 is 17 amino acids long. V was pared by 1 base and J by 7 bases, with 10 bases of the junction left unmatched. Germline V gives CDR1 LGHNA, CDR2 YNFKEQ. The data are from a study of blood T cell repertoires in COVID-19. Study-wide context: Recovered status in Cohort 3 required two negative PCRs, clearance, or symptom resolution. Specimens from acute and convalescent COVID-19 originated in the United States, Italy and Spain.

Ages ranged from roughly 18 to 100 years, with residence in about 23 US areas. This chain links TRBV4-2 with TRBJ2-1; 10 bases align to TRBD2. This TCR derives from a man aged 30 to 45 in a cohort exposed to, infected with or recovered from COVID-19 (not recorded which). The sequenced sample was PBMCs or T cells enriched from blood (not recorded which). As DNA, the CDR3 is TGTGCCAGCAGCCAAGGGAGCGGGAGGGTCCGAAGGAATGAGCAGTTCTTC. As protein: CASSQGSGRVRRNEQFF.